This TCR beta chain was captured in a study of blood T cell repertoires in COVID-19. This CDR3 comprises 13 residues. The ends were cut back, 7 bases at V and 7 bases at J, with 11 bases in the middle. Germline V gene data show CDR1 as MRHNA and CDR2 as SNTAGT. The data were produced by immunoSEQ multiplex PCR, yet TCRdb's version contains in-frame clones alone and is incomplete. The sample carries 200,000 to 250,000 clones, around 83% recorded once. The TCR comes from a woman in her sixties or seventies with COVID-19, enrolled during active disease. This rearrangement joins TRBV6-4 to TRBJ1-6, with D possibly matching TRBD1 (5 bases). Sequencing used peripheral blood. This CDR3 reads CASIGGTNSPLHF. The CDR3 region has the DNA TGTGCCAGCATCGGGGGGACCAATTCACCCCTCCACTTT.